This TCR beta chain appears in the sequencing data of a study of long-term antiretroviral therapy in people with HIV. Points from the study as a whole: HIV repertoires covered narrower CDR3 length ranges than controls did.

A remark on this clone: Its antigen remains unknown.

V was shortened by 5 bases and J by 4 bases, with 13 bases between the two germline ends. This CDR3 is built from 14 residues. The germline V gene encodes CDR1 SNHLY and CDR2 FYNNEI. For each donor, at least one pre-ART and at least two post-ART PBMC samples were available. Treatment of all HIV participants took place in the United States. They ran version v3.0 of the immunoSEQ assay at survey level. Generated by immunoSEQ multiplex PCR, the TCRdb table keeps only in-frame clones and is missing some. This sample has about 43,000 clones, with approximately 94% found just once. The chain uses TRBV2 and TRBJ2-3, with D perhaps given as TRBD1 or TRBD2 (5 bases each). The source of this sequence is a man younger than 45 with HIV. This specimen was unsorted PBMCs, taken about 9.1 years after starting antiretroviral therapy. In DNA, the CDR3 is TGTGCCAGCAGTCAGGGAGAGGTGGCAGATACGCAGTATTTT. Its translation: CASSQGEVADTQYF.